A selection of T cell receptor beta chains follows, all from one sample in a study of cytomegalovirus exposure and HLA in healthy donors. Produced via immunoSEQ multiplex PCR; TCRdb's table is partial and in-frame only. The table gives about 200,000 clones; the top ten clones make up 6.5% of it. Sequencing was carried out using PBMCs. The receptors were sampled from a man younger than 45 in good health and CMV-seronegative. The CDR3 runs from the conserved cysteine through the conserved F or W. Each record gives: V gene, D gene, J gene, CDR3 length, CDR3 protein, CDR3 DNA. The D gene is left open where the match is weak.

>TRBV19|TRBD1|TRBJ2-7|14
CASITQGFPYEQYF
TGTGCCAGTATCACACAGGGGTTTCCCTACGAGCAGTACTTC
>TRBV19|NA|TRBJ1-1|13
CASSMPNRGVAFF
TGTGCCAGTAGTATGCCGAATCGGGGGGTTGCTTTCTTT
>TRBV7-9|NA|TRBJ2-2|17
CASSPEWSTTNTGELFF
TGTGCCAGCAGCCCCGAGTGGAGCACCACGAACACCGGGGAGCTGTTTTTT
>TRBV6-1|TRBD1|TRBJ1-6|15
CASRVGQGASSPLHF
TGTGCCAGCAGAGTGGGACAGGGGGCGAGTTCACCCCTCCACTTT
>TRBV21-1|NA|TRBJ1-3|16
CASSGQGSPSGNTIYF
TGTGCCAGCAGCGGTCAGGGAAGTCCCTCTGGAAACACCATATATTTT
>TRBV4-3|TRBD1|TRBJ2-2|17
CASSAGTGMGNTGELFF
TGCGCCAGCAGCGCCGGGACAGGGATGGGGAACACCGGGGAGCTGTTTTTT
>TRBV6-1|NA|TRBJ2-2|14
CASSRLAITGELFF
TGTGCCAGCAGTCGTCTAGCCATCACCGGGGAGCTGTTTTTT
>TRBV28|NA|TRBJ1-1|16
CASSLSPGALNTEAFF
TGTGCCAGCAGTTTATCCCCAGGGGCCCTGAACACTGAAGCTTTCTTT
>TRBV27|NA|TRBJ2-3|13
CASRGAGTDTQYF
TGTGCCAGCAGGGGGGCTGGCACAGATACGCAGTATTTT
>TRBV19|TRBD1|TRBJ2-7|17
CASSPSRALGQIYEQYF
TGTGCCAGTAGTCCCAGTCGGGCCTTGGGACAGATCTACGAGCAGTACTTC
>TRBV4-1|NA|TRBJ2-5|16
CASSQGVQAEWETQYF
TGCGCCAGCAGCCAAGGGGTACAGGCGGAATGGGAGACCCAGTACTTC
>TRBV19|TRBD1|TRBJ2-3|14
CASTLDRDTDTQYF
TGTGCCAGTACTCTGGACAGGGACACAGATACGCAGTATTTT
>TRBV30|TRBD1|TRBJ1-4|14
CAWSVGQGREKLFF
TGTGCCTGGAGCGTGGGACAGGGACGGGAAAAACTGTTTTTT
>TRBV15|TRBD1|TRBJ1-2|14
CATSILDRGRGYTF
TGTGCCACCAGCATCCTGGACAGGGGGCGAGGCTACACCTTC
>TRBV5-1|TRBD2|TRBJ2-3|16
CASSLEKIAGLDTQYF
TGCGCCAGCAGCTTGGAGAAAATAGCGGGATTGGATACGCAGTATTTT
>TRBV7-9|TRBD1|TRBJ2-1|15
CASSFLRQGYNEQFF
TGTGCCAGCAGCTTTCTAAGACAGGGGTACAATGAGCAGTTCTTC
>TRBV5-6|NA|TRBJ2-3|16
CASSLGVLSGTDTQYF
TGTGCCAGCAGCTTGGGTGTTCTTAGCGGCACAGATACGCAGTATTTT
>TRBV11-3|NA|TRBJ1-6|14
CASSLQLDNSPLHF
TGTGCCAGCAGCTTACAATTAGATAATTCACCCCTCCACTTT
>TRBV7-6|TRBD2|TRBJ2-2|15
CASSLVTSGTGELFF
TGTGCCAGCAGCTTAGTGACTAGCGGCACCGGGGAGCTGTTTTTT
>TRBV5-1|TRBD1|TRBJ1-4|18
CASSLTLPGQGGNEKLFF
TGCGCCAGCAGCTTGACTCTACCGGGACAGGGTGGGAATGAAAAACTGTTTTTT
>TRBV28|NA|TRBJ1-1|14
CASSTDSLNTEAFF
TGTGCCAGCAGCACAGACAGCTTGAACACTGAAGCTTTCTTT
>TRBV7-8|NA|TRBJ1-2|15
CASSEGGVLRLGYTF
TGTGCCAGCAGCGAAGGAGGGGTTTTGAGACTGGGCTACACCTTC
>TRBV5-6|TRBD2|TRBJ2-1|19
CASSLHVGLAESSYNEQFF
TGTGCCAGCAGCTTGCACGTGGGACTAGCGGAAAGCTCCTACAATGAGCAGTTCTTC
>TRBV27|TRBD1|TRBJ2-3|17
CASNHPGQGRSTDTQYF
TGTGCCAGCAACCACCCCGGACAGGGGCGTTCCACAGATACGCAGTATTTT
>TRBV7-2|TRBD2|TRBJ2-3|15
CASSLVGGRLDTQYF
TGTGCCAGCAGCTTAGTCGGCGGGAGATTGGATACGCAGTATTTT
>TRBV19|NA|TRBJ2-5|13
CASKGRGSETQYF
TGTGCCAGTAAGGGCCGGGGGTCGGAGACCCAGTACTTC
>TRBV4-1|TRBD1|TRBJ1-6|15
CASSQKQGVNSPLHF
TGCGCCAGCAGCCAAAAGCAGGGGGTTAATTCACCCCTCCACTTT
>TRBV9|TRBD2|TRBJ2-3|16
CASSKAGTSGKDTQYF
TGTGCCAGCAGCAAGGCCGGGACTAGCGGGAAAGATACGCAGTATTTT
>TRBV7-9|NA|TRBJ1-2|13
CASSLAAQIGYTF
TGTGCCAGCAGCTTAGCCGCACAGATTGGCTACACCTTC
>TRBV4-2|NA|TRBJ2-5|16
CASSQDLVSGKETQYF
TGTGCCAGCAGCCAAGATCTGGTTAGTGGTAAAGAGACCCAGTACTTC
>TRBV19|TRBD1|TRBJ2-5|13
CASNRGQGETQYF
TGTGCCAGTAACCGAGGACAGGGTGAGACCCAGTACTTC
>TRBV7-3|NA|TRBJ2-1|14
CASSLGGRNNEQFF
TGTGCCAGCAGCTTAGGGGGCAGGAACAATGAGCAGTTCTTC